This T cell receptor (beta chain) emerged from a study of blood T cell repertoires in COVID-19. Germline CDR1 reads MNHNS; CDR2 reads SASEGT. The V and J ends lost 1 base and 0 bases, in that order; junction bases with no gene match: 10. CDR3 length: 19 amino acids. TCRdb keeps only in-frame clones here, not all; method: immunoSEQ multiplex PCR. Of around 70,000 clones listed, approximately 90% are singletons. The receptor was derived from a man over 45 with COVID-19, enrolled during active disease. The chain employs TRBV6-1 and TRBJ2-4; 9 bases map to TRBD2. Sequencing was performed on peripheral blood. CDR3 sequence reads: CASSEEVSGTSLAKNIQYF. The CDR3 DNA reads as TGTGCCAGCAGTGAAGAGGTTTCGGGGACTAGCCTAGCCAAAAACATTCAGTACTTC.